This T cell receptor (beta chain) was observed in a study of beta chain features in type 1 diabetes (dated by TCRdb to the late 2010s). Study-wide context: Patients and healthy donors did not differ in mean age, gender distribution, total cell number or subset yield. Across all samples, roughly 110,000,000 sorted cells were examined, and cell number per subset correlated strongly with RNA yield. In the study, TCRB repertoires of sorted circulating CD4+ T cell subsets from recently diagnosed type 1 diabetes patients were compared with those of matched healthy donors. Whereas all 30 or so donors provided naive and central memory subsets, regulatory and stem cell-like memory subsets were isolated from just 8 patients and about 8 healthy donors. Paper-wide results and their limitations: At VDJ recombination sites, type 1 diabetes patients had fewer insertions and more deleted nucleotides, which implies abnormalities in thymic rearrangement. PCR may preferentially amplify shorter templates, but because patient and control samples were amplified and corrected together, any resulting skew would affect both groups equally. Because cDNA rather than genomic DNA was sequenced, highly expressing activated cells could have been over-represented, although no difference in activation and CD3 levels was found between groups. In all four CD4+ subsets, TCRB CDR3 length was moderately but significantly shorter in type 1 diabetes patients. Naive, central memory and regulatory TCRB repertoires appeared to be more alike among patients than among healthy donors. Only small numbers of individuals were included in the HLA sub-analyses, which left unresolved whether HLA type had any influence on TCRB rearrangement.

With respect to this clone: No cognate antigen has been identified for it. No much larger clone is present one base from it, and per-base qualities are unavailable.

Each donor gave one peripheral blood draw, approximately 110 mL on average, collected into heparinised tubes. A BD FACSAria II was used to sort naive, central memory, regulatory and stem cell-like memory CD4+ T cells with a panel that included CD45RO, CCR7, CD25, CD127, CD95 and CD27. Every sorted population had a purity above 95%. PBMCs were separated immediately by Lymphoprep density gradient centrifugation and were stained directly, without being cultured. Samples were stained and sorted in pairs, with one healthy donor and one patient per experiment, so that batch effects were minimized. All of the isolated RNA was reverse transcribed with the High Capacity cDNA Reverse Transcription Kit, so expressed TCRB transcripts were sequenced. Naive, central memory and regulatory T cell samples underwent deep immunoSEQ sequencing, averaging about 3.57 million total reads per sample. Sorted cells were lysed in RLT buffer and RNA was extracted with DNase-treated RNeasy Micro or Mini kits, depending on cell number. To prevent cross-contamination, every cell subset was processed on its own, while patient and healthy donor samples were processed together. TCRB sequences were amplified from cDNA with the immunoSEQ multiplex PCR, producing 87-bp fragments spanning the CDR3 region. Sequencing of the amplicons was done on the Illumina HiSeq platform. The study's processing was this. PCR bias was corrected computationally using synthetic template baselines, and reads within Hamming distance 2 were collapsed, with unmergeable singletons discarded. Reads were aligned against IMGT so that V, D and J genes, CDR3 length and insertions or deletions at six rearrangement sites could be assigned. Within each subset, clonotype counts were normalized to sorted cell number, after which true diversity and Gini coefficients were computed with the tcR R package. Repertoire sharing was quantified using the overlap coefficient calculated on TCRB nucleotide sequences. As a proxy for the pre-selection repertoire, out-of-frame TCRB sequences from naive cells were analyzed. What TCRdb holds here is the immuneACCESS table cut down to in-frame rearrangements. Part of the clones is not present; checked against another copy, under half of the missing clones reflect an unresolved V gene, and the others are unexplained. V and J calls and clone size follow that table, whereas D and trimming were derived from the DNA. A total of a few hundred thousand clones appear in this sample, about 13% of them only once. About 0.016% of the sample is taken by the ten largest.

The CDR3 covers 15 residues, taking in both the cysteine and the phenylalanine. Here the CDR3 DNA is all that survives: 45 bases in frame from base 1. CDR1 and CDR2, per the germline V gene, are SGHRS and YFSETQ. V lost 0 bases and J lost 1 base; the stretch between them is 8 bases long. The sequencing sample was made of naive CD4+ T cells from blood. The cell subset or site label here, explained by the study, means: true naive CD4+ T cells. The V and J segments used are TRBV5-1 and TRBJ1-3; the D gene identity is not certain. The receptor was isolated from a woman under 30 with type 1 diabetes. The CDR3 region has the sequence CASSLEAGSGNTIYF. The sequenced DNA is TGCGCCAGCAGCTTGGAGGCAGGATCTGGAAACACCATATATTTT.